This TCR beta chain is drawn from a study of blood T cell repertoires in COVID-19. Study background: Researchers got acute and convalescent COVID-19 samples from the United States, Italy and Spain.

Assay used: immunoSEQ multiplex PCR; TCRdb lists only in-frame clones, some missing. The sample contains more than 200,000 clones, roughly 83% of which appear only once. The CDR3 sequence is 11 residues long. Germline V lookup: CDR1 SQVTM, CDR2 ANQGSEA. Trimming took 3 bases from V and 4 from J, leaving 7 bases between them. Sequences were obtained from peripheral blood. The TCR was taken from a woman in her sixties or seventies with active or convalescent COVID-19. This chain connects TRBV29-1 to TRBJ2-7, with D possibly being TRBD2 (6 bases). The DNA of the CDR3 is TGCAGCGTTGAGGAGGGGTACGAGCAGTACTTC. Its protein product is CSVEEGYEQYF.